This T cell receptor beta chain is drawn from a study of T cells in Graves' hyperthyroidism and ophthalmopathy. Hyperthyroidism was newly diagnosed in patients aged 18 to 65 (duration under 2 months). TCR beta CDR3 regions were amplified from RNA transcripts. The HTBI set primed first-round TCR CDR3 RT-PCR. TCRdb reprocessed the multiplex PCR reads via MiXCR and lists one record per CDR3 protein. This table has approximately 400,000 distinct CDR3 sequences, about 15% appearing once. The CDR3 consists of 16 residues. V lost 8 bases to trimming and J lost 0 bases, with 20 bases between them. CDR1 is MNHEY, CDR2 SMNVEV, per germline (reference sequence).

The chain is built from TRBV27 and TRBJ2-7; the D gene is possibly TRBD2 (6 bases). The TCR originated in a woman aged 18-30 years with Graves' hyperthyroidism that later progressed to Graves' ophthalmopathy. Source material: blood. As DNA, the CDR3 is TGTGCCAGCGGTCACGTAGCAGGAGGGATCTCCTACGAGCAGTACTTC. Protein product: CASGHVAGGISYEQYF.